This T cell receptor (beta chain) emerged from a study of T-cell memory formation after mild COVID-19. Constant-segment primers and 5'RACE yielded cDNA libraries for TCR alpha and TCR beta, each carrying sample barcodes and UMIs. TCRdb redid the calling of the 5' RACE reads with MiXCR, one entry per CDR3 protein. Of some 130,000 distinct CDR3 sequences in the sample, about 16% were seen once. This clonotype came up a few times. Germline V gene data show CDR1 as MNHEY and CDR2 as SMNVEV (reference sequence). The CDR3 length is 14 residues. The V gene end was trimmed by 3 bases and the J gene end by 4 bases; junction bases not matched to a gene: 4.

Sequenced material: PBMCs or a T cell subset sorted from them (not recorded which). The J gene is TRBJ2-7, the V gene TRBV27, with 9 bases that match TRBD1. The sequence was collected from an adult woman who had mild COVID-19 (a few samples of this study predate the infection). Cell type and time point are not known. CDR3 region: CASSFDRGVYEQYF. The DNA for the CDR3 is TGTGCCAGCAGTTTCGACAGGGGGGTTTACGAGCAGTACTTC.